These T cell receptor beta chains were read from a single sample in a study of T cell responses to AZD1222 COVID-19 vaccine. Measured with immunoSEQ multiplex PCR; TCRdb has only the in-frame clones, and not every one. The table has 200,000 or so clones, 85% to 90% seen once. This sample comprised peripheral blood, obtained on day 0 of AZD1222 vaccination. The receptors shown here come from an adult in good health. CDR3s include the opening cysteine and the closing phenylalanine or tryptophan. D genes are given only for firm matches. Not every row has a clone size; where given, it reads once, few, many or a size class.

v_call: TRBV6-5
d_call: TRBD1
clone_size: NA
j_call: TRBJ1-1
cdr3_nt: TGTGCCAGCAGTACCCGGACAGGGGAGGTGGCTTTCTTT
cdr3_aa: CASSTRTGEVAFF

v_call: TRBV2
d_call: TRBD1
clone_size: NA
j_call: TRBJ1-2
cdr3_nt: TGTGCCAGCAAAACGGGACAGGGGGTAATCGGCTACACCTTC
cdr3_aa: CASKTGQGVIGYTF

v_call: TRBV6-5
d_call: NA
clone_size: NA
j_call: TRBJ2-7
cdr3_nt: TGTGCCAGCAGTTATTCCCCGGGGAGCTCCTACGAGCAGTACTTC
cdr3_aa: CASSYSPGSSYEQYF

v_call: TRBV28
d_call: NA
clone_size: once
j_call: TRBJ1-2
cdr3_nt: TGTGCCAGCAGTTTATCCCATAATGGCTACACCTTC
cdr3_aa: CASSLSHNGYTF

v_call: TRBV11-2
d_call: TRBD1
clone_size: NA
j_call: TRBJ1-4
cdr3_nt: TGTGCCAGCAGCTTAGGCCGGACAGGGGCCGAAAAACTGTTTTTT
cdr3_aa: CASSLGRTGAEKLFF

v_call: TRBV6-2/TRBV6-3
d_call: NA
clone_size: NA
j_call: TRBJ1-6
cdr3_nt: TGTGCCAGCAGTTATCCAGGGGATAATTCACCCCTCCACTTT
cdr3_aa: CASSYPGDNSPLHF

v_call: TRBV21-1
d_call: NA
clone_size: NA
j_call: TRBJ1-5
cdr3_nt: TGTGCCAGCAGCAAGATAAGTCAGCCCCAGCATTTT
cdr3_aa: CASSKISQPQHF

v_call: TRBV10-1
d_call: NA
clone_size: NA
j_call: TRBJ1-2
cdr3_nt: TGCGCCAGCAGTGATAGAGGCGACTATGGCTACACCTTC
cdr3_aa: CASSDRGDYGYTF

v_call: TRBV5-1
d_call: TRBD2
clone_size: NA
j_call: TRBJ2-1
cdr3_nt: TGCGCCAGCAGCTCTGGACTAGCGGTCAATGAGCAGTTCTTC
cdr3_aa: CASSSGLAVNEQFF

v_call: TRBV2
d_call: NA
clone_size: NA
j_call: TRBJ2-1
cdr3_nt: TGTGCCAGCAGTGAGGGGCTAGCAGACTACAATGAGCAGTTCTTC
cdr3_aa: CASSEGLADYNEQFF

v_call: TRBV28
d_call: TRBD1
clone_size: NA
j_call: TRBJ1-2
cdr3_nt: TGTGCCAGCAGCGTGGACAGGGGCGGCTACACCTTC
cdr3_aa: CASSVDRGGYTF

v_call: TRBV7-9
d_call: NA
clone_size: NA
j_call: TRBJ2-7
cdr3_nt: TGTGCCAGCAGCCAGGGACGCGAGCAGTACTTC
cdr3_aa: CASSQGREQYF

v_call: TRBV3-1/TRBV3-2
d_call: NA
clone_size: NA
j_call: TRBJ1-5
cdr3_nt: TGTGCCAGCAGCCTACAGGTAGGCCAGCCCCAGCATTTT
cdr3_aa: CASSLQVGQPQHF

v_call: TRBV5-1
d_call: NA
clone_size: NA
j_call: TRBJ2-3
cdr3_nt: TGCGCCAGCACCCTAGCGAGCACAGATACGCAGTATTTT
cdr3_aa: CASTLASTDTQYF

v_call: TRBV11-2
d_call: TRBD1
clone_size: NA
j_call: TRBJ2-5
cdr3_nt: TGTGCCAGCAGAGGACAGGTCGGGGAGACCCAGTACTTC
cdr3_aa: CASRGQVGETQYF

v_call: TRBV5-4
d_call: NA
clone_size: NA
j_call: TRBJ2-4
cdr3_nt: TGTGCCAGCAGCAACAGGGGAGGAACCAAAAACATTCAGTACTTC
cdr3_aa: CASSNRGGTKNIQYF

v_call: TRBV3-1/TRBV3-2
d_call: TRBD2
clone_size: NA
j_call: TRBJ2-7
cdr3_nt: TGTGCCAGCAGCCAGACCGTAGCGGGAGGGCCTGACGAGCAGTACTTC
cdr3_aa: CASSQTVAGGPDEQYF

v_call: TRBV7-2
d_call: NA
clone_size: once
j_call: TRBJ1-2
cdr3_nt: TGTGCCAGCAGCTCCGGGTGGGGGCCGGGTCGGGACTATGGCTACACCTTC
cdr3_aa: CASSSGWGPGRDYGYTF

v_call: TRBV10-2
d_call: NA
clone_size: NA
j_call: TRBJ2-7
cdr3_nt: TGCGCCAGCAGGACCACCGACAGACCCTACGAGCAGTACTTC
cdr3_aa: CASRTTDRPYEQYF

v_call: TRBV28
d_call: NA
clone_size: NA
j_call: TRBJ1-4
cdr3_nt: TGTGCCAGCGTGGGCGAAAAACTGTTTTTT
cdr3_aa: CASVGEKLFF

v_call: TRBV6-6
d_call: TRBD2
clone_size: NA
j_call: TRBJ2-7
cdr3_nt: TGTGCCAGCAGTACCGGGCGGGAGGTCACCTACGAGCAGTACTTC
cdr3_aa: CASSTGREVTYEQYF